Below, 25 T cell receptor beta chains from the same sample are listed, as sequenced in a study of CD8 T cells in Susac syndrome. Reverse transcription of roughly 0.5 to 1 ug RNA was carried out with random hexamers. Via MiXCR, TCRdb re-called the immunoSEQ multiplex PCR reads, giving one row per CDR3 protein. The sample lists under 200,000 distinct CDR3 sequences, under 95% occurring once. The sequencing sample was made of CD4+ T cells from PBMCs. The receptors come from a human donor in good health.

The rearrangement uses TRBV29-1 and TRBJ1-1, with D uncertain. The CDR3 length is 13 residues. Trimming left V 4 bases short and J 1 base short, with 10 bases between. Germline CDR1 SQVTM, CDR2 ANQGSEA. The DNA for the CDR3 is TGCAGCGTTGCCCGATCGACGAACACTGAAGCTTTCTTT. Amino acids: CSVARSTNTEAFF.

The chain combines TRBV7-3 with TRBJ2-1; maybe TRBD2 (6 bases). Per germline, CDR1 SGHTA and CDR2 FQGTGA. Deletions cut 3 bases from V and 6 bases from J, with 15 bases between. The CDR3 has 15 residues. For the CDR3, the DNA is TGTGCCAGCAGCTTGGGGGGTCTTGGATCCAATGAGCAGTTCTTC. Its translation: CASSLGGLGSNEQFF.

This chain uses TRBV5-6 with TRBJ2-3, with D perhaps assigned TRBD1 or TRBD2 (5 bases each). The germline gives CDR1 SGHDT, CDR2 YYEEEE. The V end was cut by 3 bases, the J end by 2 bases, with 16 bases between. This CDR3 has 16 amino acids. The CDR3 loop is CASSSVGRQYTDTQYF. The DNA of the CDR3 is TGTGCCAGCAGCTCTGTTGGGAGACAGTACACAGATACGCAGTATTTT.

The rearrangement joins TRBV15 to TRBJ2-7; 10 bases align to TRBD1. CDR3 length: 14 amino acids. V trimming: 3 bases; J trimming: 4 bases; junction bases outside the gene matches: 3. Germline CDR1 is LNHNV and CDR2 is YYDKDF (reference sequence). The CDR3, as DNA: TGTGCCACCAGCAGGACAGGGGGCCTTTACGAGCAGTACGTC. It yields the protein CATSRTGGLYEQYV.

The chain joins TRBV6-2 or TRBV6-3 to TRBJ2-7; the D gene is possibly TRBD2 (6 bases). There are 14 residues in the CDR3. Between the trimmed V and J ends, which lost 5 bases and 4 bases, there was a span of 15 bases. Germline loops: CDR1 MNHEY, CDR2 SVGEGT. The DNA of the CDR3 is TGTGCCAGCAGTCCCTCGGGTAGCGGTTACGAGCAGTACGTC. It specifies CASSPSGSGYEQYV.

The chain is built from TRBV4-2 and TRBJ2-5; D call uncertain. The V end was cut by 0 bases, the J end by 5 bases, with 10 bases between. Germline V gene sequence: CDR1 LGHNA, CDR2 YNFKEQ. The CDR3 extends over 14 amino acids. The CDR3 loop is CASSQEPGVETQYF. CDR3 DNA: TGTGCCAGCAGCCAAGAGCCAGGAGTGGAGACCCAGTACTTC.

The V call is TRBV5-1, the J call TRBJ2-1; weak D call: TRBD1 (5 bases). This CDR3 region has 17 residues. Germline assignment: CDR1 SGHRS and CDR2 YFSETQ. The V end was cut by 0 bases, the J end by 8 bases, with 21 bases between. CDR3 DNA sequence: TGCGCCAGCAGCTTGGCCTCTTCGTTGCAGGGCTTGGATGAGCAGTTCTTC. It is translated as CASSLASSLQGLDEQFF. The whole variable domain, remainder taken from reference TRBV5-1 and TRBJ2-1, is KAGVTQTPRYLIKTRGQQVTLSCSPISGHRSVSWYQQTPGQGLQFLFEYFSETQRNKGNFPGRFSGRQFSNSRSEMNVSTLELGDSALYLCASSLASSLQGLDEQFFGPGTRLTVL.

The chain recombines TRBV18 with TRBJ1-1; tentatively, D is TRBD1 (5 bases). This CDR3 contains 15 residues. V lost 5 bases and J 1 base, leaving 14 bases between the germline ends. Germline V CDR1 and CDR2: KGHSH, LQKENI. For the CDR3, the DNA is TGTGCCAGCTCATCCTTGACAGCATCGAACACTGAAGCTTTCTTT. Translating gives CASSSLTASNTEAFF.

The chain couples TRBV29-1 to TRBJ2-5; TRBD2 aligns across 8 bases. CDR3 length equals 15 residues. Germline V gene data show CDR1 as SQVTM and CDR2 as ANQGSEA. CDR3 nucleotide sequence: TGCGCCTCGAGGGGCGGGGGGCCTCTCCAAGAGACCCAGTACTTC. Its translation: CASRGGGPLQETQYF.

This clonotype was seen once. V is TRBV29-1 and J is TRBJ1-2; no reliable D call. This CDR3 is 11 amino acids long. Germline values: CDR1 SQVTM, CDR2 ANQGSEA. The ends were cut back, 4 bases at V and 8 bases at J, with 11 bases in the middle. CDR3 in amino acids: CSVVAGKGYTF. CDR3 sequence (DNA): TGCAGCGTTGTAGCCGGGAAAGGCTACACCTTC.

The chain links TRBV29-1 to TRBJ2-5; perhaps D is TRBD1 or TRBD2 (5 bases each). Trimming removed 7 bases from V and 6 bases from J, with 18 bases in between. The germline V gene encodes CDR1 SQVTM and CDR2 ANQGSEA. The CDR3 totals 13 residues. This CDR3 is CSGRGVGQQTQYF. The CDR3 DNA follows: TGCAGCGGGAGAGGGGTAGGTCAACAGACCCAGTACTTC.

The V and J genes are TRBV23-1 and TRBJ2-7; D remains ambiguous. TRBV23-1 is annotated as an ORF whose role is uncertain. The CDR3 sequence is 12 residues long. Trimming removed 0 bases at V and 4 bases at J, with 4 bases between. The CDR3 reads CASSQSLYEQYV. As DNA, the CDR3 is TGCGCCAGCAGTCAATCGTTGTACGAGCAGTACGTC.

The CDR3 spells CASSRPGQGNYGYTF. CDR3 bases: TGTGCCAGCAGTAGACCGGGACAGGGGAACTATGGCTACACCTTC. This chain links TRBV25-1 with TRBJ1-2, with TRBD1 matching over 10 bases. Germline V gives CDR1 MGHDK, CDR2 SYGVNS. Unmatched junction bases numbered 5, after V lost 5 bases and J lost 2 bases. This CDR3 region has 15 residues.

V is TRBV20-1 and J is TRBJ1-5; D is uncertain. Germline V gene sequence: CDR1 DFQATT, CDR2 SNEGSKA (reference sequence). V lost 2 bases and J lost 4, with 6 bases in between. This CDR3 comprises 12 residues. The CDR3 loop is CSARWGNQPQHF. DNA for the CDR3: TGCAGTGCTAGATGGGGAAATCAGCCCCAGCATTTT.

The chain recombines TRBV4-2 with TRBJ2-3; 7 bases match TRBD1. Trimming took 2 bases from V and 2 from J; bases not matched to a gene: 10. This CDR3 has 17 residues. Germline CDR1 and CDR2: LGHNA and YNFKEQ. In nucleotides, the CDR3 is TGTGCCAGCAGCCAATCGACAGGGAAGTGGGCCACAGATACGCAGTATTTT. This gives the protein CASSQSTGKWATDTQYF.

CDR3 sequence reads: CASSFVGGGSNQPQHF. The CDR3 DNA is TGTGCCAGCAGCTTTGTCGGGGGGGGCAGCAATCAGCCCCAGCATTTT. The rearrangement joins TRBV7-2 to TRBJ1-5, with TRBD1 as a possible D gene (6 bases). CDR3 size: 16 residues. CDR1 is SGHTA, CDR2 FQGNSA, per germline. The V gene lost 3 bases and the J gene lost 1 base, with 13 bases spanning the gap.

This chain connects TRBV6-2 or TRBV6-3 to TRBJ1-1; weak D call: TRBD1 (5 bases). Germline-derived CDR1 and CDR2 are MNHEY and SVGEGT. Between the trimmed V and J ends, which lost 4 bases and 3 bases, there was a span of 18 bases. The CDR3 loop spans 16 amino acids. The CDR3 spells CASSSAGWSWDTEAFF. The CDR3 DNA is TGTGCCAGCAGTTCTGCAGGGTGGTCGTGGGACACTGAAGCTTTCTTT.

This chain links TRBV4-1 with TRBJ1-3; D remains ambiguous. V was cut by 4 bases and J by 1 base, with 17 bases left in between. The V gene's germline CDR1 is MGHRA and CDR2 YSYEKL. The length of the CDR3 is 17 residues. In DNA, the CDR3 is TGCGCCAGCAGCCCCCAAATTAACTCCTGGTCTGGAAACACCATATATTTT. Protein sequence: CASSPQINSWSGNTIYF.

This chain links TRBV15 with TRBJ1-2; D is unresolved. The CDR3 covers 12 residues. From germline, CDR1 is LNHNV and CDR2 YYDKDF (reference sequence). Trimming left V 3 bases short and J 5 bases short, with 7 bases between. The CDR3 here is CATSRDRYGYTF. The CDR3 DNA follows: TGTGCCACCAGCAGGGACCGTTATGGCTACACCTTC.

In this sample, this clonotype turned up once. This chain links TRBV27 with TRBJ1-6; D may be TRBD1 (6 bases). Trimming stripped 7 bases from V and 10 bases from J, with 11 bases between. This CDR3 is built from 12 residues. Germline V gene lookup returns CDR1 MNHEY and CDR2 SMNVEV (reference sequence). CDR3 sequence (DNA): TGTGCCAGCAACACTCAGGGGTCACCCCTCCACTTT. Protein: CASNTQGSPLHF.

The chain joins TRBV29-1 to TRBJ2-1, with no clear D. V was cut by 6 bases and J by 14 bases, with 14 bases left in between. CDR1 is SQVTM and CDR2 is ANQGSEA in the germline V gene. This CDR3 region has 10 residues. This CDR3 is CSVAGPTEFF. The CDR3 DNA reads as TGCAGCGTGGCTGGGCCGACGGAGTTCTTC.

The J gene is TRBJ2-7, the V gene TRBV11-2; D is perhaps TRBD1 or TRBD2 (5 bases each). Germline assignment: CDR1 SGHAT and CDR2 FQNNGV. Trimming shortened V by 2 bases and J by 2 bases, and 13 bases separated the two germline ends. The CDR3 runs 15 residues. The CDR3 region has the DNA TGTGCCAGCAGCTTAAGCTTCGGGGCCCCCTACGAGCAGTACGTC. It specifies CASSLSFGAPYEQYV.

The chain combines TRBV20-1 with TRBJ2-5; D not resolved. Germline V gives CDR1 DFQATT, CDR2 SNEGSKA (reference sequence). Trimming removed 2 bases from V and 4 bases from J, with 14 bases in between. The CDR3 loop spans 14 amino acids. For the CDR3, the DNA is TGCAGTGCTAGATCCTTCCATTTTGTAGAGACCCAGTACTTC. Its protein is CSARSFHFVETQYF.

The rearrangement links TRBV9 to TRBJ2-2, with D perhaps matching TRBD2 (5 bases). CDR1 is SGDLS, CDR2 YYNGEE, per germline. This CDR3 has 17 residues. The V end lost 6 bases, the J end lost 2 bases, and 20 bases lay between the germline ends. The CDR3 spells CASTRPTGISNTGELFF. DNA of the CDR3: TGTGCCAGCACTAGACCTACCGGGATTAGCAACACCGGGGAGCTGTTTTTT.

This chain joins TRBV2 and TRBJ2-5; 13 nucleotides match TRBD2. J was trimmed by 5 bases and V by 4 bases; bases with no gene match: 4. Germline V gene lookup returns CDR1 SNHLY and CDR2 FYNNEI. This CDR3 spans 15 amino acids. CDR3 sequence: CASSAGLAGVETQYF. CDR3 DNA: TGTGCCAGCAGTGCTGGACTAGCGGGAGTCGAGACCCAGTACTTC.